The 22 T cell receptor beta chains below come from one sample, sequenced in a study of blood T cell repertoires in COVID-19. Assay: immunoSEQ multiplex PCR; the TCRdb copy retains only in-frame clones and omits some. The sample records under 300,000 clones, approximately 80% being singletons. Material for sequencing was peripheral blood. The source is a woman younger than 35 with acute or convalescent COVID-19.

The chain carries TRBV9 and TRBJ1-3, with 7 bases lining up with TRBD1. Germline assignment: CDR1 SGDLS and CDR2 YYNGEE. The CDR3 runs to 15 residues. The V gene end was trimmed by 3 bases and the J gene end by 4 bases; junction bases not matched to a gene: 7. For the CDR3, the DNA is TGTGCCAGCAGCGCGACAGGGCTCGTGGGAAACACCATATATTTT. It is translated as CASSATGLVGNTIYF.

This clone occurred many times. V is TRBV27 and J is TRBJ2-7, with TRBD2 matching over 9 bases. Germline CDR1 reads MNHEY; CDR2 reads SMNVEV (reference sequence). J lost 0 bases, V lost 3 bases, and 6 bases had no gene match. The CDR3 length is 16 residues. Here the CDR3 DNA reads TGTGCCAGCAGTTTTGGTGTTAGCGGGAGCTCCTACGAGCAGTACTTC. This translates into CASSFGVSGSSYEQYF.

The chain couples TRBV20-1 to TRBJ2-1; 8 nucleotides align to TRBD2. The CDR3 is 11 amino acids. Trimming took 6 bases from V and 9 from J; bases not matched to a gene: 4. CDR1 and CDR2 from the germline V gene are DFQATT and SNEGSKA (reference sequence). As DNA, the CDR3 is TGCAGTGCCAGACTAGCGTCTGAGCAGTTCTTC. This gives the protein CSARLASEQFF.

The J gene is TRBJ1-5, the V gene TRBV20-1, with D possibly being TRBD1 (6 bases). Trimming took 3 bases from V and 0 from J, leaving 9 bases between them. Germline CDR1 is DFQATT and CDR2 is SNEGSKA (reference sequence). The CDR3 has 14 amino acids. The CDR3 protein is CSASRTDSNQPQHF. The CDR3 DNA is TGCAGTGCTAGTCGGACAGATAGCAATCAGCCCCAGCATTTT.

The V call is TRBV7-2, the J call TRBJ2-2, with 7 nucleotides matching TRBD2. Losses at the gene ends were 5 bases for V and 0 bases for J; bases not matched to a gene: 6. This CDR3 comprises 16 residues. Germline V CDR1 and CDR2: SGHTA, FQGNSA. The CDR3 loop reads CASSHRGGPNTGELFF. The CDR3 DNA is TGTGCCAGCAGCCACCGCGGGGGTCCGAACACCGGGGAGCTGTTTTTT.

J is TRBJ2-1 and V is TRBV10-3; no clear D gene. Per the germline V gene, CDR1 is ENHRY and CDR2 is SYGVKD. This CDR3 has 12 amino acids. Deletions cut 0 bases from V and 8 bases from J, with 5 bases between. CDR3 DNA sequence: TGTGCCATCAGTGAGTCGCAGGATGAGCAGTTCTTC. Translation: CAISESQDEQFF.

The chain carries TRBV4-2 and TRBJ1-5, with 9 bases that match TRBD1. This CDR3 has 18 amino acids. The trim removed 1 base at V and 9 bases at J, leaving 16 bases unmatched. Germline CDR1 LGHNA, CDR2 YNFKEQ. The CDR3 region has the DNA TGTGCCAGCAGCCAAGCCGTCCCGGGACAGGGAGTGAAATGGCCCCAGCATTTT. This codes for CASSQAVPGQGVKWPQHF.

The CDR3 loop is CASSPTSGVVNEQFF. Written as DNA, the CDR3 is TGTGCCAGCAGCCCGACTAGCGGCGTAGTAAATGAGCAGTTCTTC. This chain connects TRBV11-2 to TRBJ2-1; TRBD2 aligns across 9 bases. The germline gives CDR1 SGHAT, CDR2 FQNNGV. With 5 bases clipped from V and 7 bases from J, the junction kept 9 bases outside the gene matches. The CDR3 runs 15 residues.

V and J are TRBV10-2 and TRBJ2-7, with D possibly TRBD2 on 6 matching bases. Germline-derived CDR1 and CDR2 are WSHSY and SAAADI. CDR3 length: 13 amino acids. Between the trimmed V and J ends, which lost 2 bases and 7 bases, there was a span of 12 bases. The CDR3 DNA reads TGCGCCAGCAGTGAGACTAGCCGGGGGGAGCAGTACTTC. Its protein is CASSETSRGEQYF.

The chain joins TRBV21-1 to TRBJ1-2; the DNA was not used to check the table's D call, TRBD1. TRBV21-1 is designated a pseudogene. The CDR3 consists of 15 residues. CDR3 bases: TGTGCCAGCAGCAAAGACAGGGGGCGCAAGTATGGCTACACCTTC. This encodes CASSKDRGRKYGYTF.

In this sample, this clone turned up once. The CDR3 region is CASSPEVGGRLFF. Written as DNA, the CDR3 is TGCGCCAGCAGCCCGGAAGTGGGGGGGCGCCTGTTTTTT. The V and J genes are TRBV5-1 and TRBJ1-4, with D possibly being TRBD1 (6 bases). The V end was cut by 4 bases, the J end by 14 bases, with 18 bases between. CDR1 and CDR2 from the germline V gene are SGHRS and YFSETQ. This CDR3 has 13 amino acids. Combining the CDR3 with reference TRBV5-1 and TRBJ1-4 gives the whole variable domain KAGVTQTPRYLIKTRGQQVTLSCSPISGHRSVSWYQQTPGQGLQFLFEYFSETQRNKGNFPGRFSGRQFSNSRSEMNVSTLELGDSALYLCASSPEVGGRLFFGSGTQLSVL.

This chain links TRBV2 with TRBJ2-1, with 11 bases fitting TRBD2. This CDR3 region has 15 residues. In germline, CDR1 is SNHLY, CDR2 FYNNEI. The J segment lost 11 bases and the V segment lost 3 bases, leaving 9 bases of the junction unmatched. The CDR3: CASSEETSGTPQQFF. CDR3 nucleotides: TGTGCCAGCAGTGAGGAGACTAGCGGGACCCCTCAGCAGTTCTTC. The full variable domain, rest sourced from reference TRBV2 and TRBJ2-1, is EPEVTQTPSHQVTQMGQEVILRCVPISNHLYFYWYRQILGQKVEFLVSFYNNEISEKSEIFDDQFSVERPDGSNFTLKIRSTKLEDSAMYFCASSEETSGTPQQFFGPGTRLTVL.

This clone turned up a few times. The V call is TRBV19, the J call TRBJ2-5; perhaps TRBD1 as D (6 bases). CDR1 and CDR2 (germline): LNHDA, SQIVND (reference sequence). V lost 5 bases to trimming and J lost 0 bases, with 13 bases between them. CDR3 size: 15 residues. CDR3: CASSRIQGNQETQYF. The DNA of the CDR3 is TGTGCCAGTAGTCGGATACAGGGTAACCAAGAGACCCAGTACTTC.

CDR3 region: CASLKSGLVYEQYF. CDR3 sequence (DNA): TGTGCCAGCCTAAAAAGTGGTCTCGTCTACGAGCAGTACTTC. The chain carries TRBV2 and TRBJ2-7; D ambiguous. Germline CDR1 reads SNHLY; CDR2 reads FYNNEI. This CDR3 spans 14 amino acids. V lost 8 bases and J 3 bases, leaving 17 bases between the germline ends. Drawing the rest from reference TRBV2 and TRBJ2-7, the complete variable domain is EPEVTQTPSHQVTQMGQEVILRCVPISNHLYFYWYRQILGQKVEFLVSFYNNEISEKSEIFDDQFSVERPDGSNFTLKIRSTKLEDSAMYFCASLKSGLVYEQYFGPGTRLTVT.

The chain employs TRBV30 and TRBJ1-1; D is unclear. The length of the CDR3 is 15 residues. V was pared by 8 bases and J by 0 bases, with 19 bases between. Germline V lookup: CDR1 GTSNPN, CDR2 SVGIG (reference sequence). The CDR3, as DNA: TGTGCCGGGAACCCGCCTCGCAGGATGAACACTGAAGCTTTCTTT. Its translation is CAGNPPRRMNTEAFF. Filled out from reference TRBV30 and TRBJ1-1, the complete variable domain reads SQTIHQWPATLVQPVGSPLSLECTVEGTSNPNLYWYRQAAGRGLQLLFYSVGIGQISSEVPQNLSASRPQDRQFILSSKKLLLSDSGFYLCAGNPPRRMNTEAFFGQGTRLTVV.

J is TRBJ2-2 and V is TRBV7-9, with 7 nucleotides matching TRBD2. Germline assignment: CDR1 SEHNR and CDR2 FQNEAQ (reference sequence). J lost 0 bases, V lost 4 bases, and 8 bases had no gene match. This CDR3 has 17 amino acids. The CDR3 region is CASSSVLAVTNTGELFF. CDR3 in DNA: TGTGCCAGCAGCTCCGTCCTAGCGGTTACGAACACCGGGGAGCTGTTTTTT. The full variable domain, with the rest looked up from reference TRBV7-9 and TRBJ2-2, is DTGVSQNPRHKITKRGQNVTFRCDPISEHNRLYWYRQTLGQGPEFLTYFQNEAQLEKSRLLSDRFSAERPKGSFSTLEIQRTEQGDSAMYLCASSSVLAVTNTGELFFGEGSRLTVL.

V and J are TRBV18 and TRBJ1-2; TRBD1 aligns across 8 bases. Unmatched junction bases numbered 9, after V lost 5 bases and J lost 4 bases. Germline V gene lookup returns CDR1 KGHSH and CDR2 LQKENI. This CDR3 has 15 amino acids. The CDR3: CASSEQGEWSYGYTF. DNA for the CDR3: TGTGCCAGCTCAGAACAGGGGGAGTGGTCCTATGGCTACACCTTC. The full variable domain, its missing parts supplied by reference TRBV18 and TRBJ1-2, is NAGVMQNPRHLVRRRGQEARLRCSPMKGHSHVYWYRQLPEEGLKFMVYLQKENIIDESGMPKERFSAEFPKEGPSILRIQQVVRGDSAAYFCASSEQGEWSYGYTFGSGTRLTVV.

The V gene is TRBV28, the J gene TRBJ2-1, with 11 nucleotides matching TRBD1. Losses at the gene ends were 4 bases for V and 7 bases for J; bases not matched to a gene: 6. Looked up from germline, CDR1 is MDHEN and CDR2 is SYDVKM. The CDR3 is 15 residues long. The CDR3, as DNA: TGTGCCAGCAGTTCTGGACAGGGGGCTAAAAATGAGCAGTTCTTC. This encodes CASSSGQGAKNEQFF.

The chain is built from TRBV27 and TRBJ2-7; 8 nucleotides match TRBD2. Trimming at V came to 5 bases and at J to 6 bases, leaving 9 bases not matched to a gene. The CDR3 totals 14 residues. Per germline, CDR1 MNHEY and CDR2 SMNVEV (reference sequence). CDR3 nucleotide sequence: TGTGCCAGCAGTCTCACTAGCGGTGTTACCGAGCAGTACTTC. Its protein product is CASSLTSGVTEQYF.

The genes are TRBV29-1 and TRBJ2-1; no firm D call. V lost 3 bases and J 0 bases, leaving 9 bases between the germline ends. This CDR3 is 14 amino acids long. Germline V gene data show CDR1 as SQVTM and CDR2 as ANQGSEA. The CDR3 sequence: CSVEAESSYNEQFF. DNA of the CDR3: TGCAGCGTTGAGGCGGAGAGCTCCTACAATGAGCAGTTCTTC.

This chain connects TRBV18 to TRBJ1-1; tentatively, D is TRBD1 (5 bases). V was cut by 3 bases and J by 8 bases, with 10 bases left in between. The CDR3 sequence is 12 residues long. CDR1 and CDR2 (germline): KGHSH, LQKENI. CDR3 region: CASSPQQEEAFF. The CDR3 DNA follows: TGTGCCAGCTCACCTCAACAGGAAGAAGCTTTCTTT.

The chain couples TRBV12-3 or TRBV12-4 to TRBJ1-6, with no clear D. The CDR3 is 12 residues long. Trimming removed 7 bases at V and 4 bases at J, with 5 bases between. The CDR3 DNA is TGTGCCAGCACGCAGTATAATTCACCCCTCCACTTT. Amino acids: CASTQYNSPLHF.